This entry concerns a single T cell receptor beta chain. The sample is drawn from a study of blood T cell repertoires in COVID-19. Germline V lookup: CDR1 SGHDT, CDR2 YYEEEE. V lost 4 bases to trimming and J lost 4 bases, with 20 bases between them. The CDR3 has 17 amino acids. The table came from immunoSEQ multiplex PCR; TCRdb's copy has only in-frame clones and leaves some out. The sample consists of around 55,000 clones, 87% of them appearing once. The TCR sequence derives from a man in his forties with COVID-19, enrolled during active disease. The chain links TRBV5-6 to TRBJ1-4; D might be TRBD1 (6 bases). Material: peripheral blood. CDR3 loop: CASSPPPYRALNEKLFF. As DNA, the CDR3 is TGTGCCAGCAGCCCGCCCCCCTACAGGGCACTTAATGAAAAACTGTTTTTT.